The 25 T cell receptor beta chains below were found in one sample sequenced in a study of Graves' ophthalmopathy and Graves' hyperthyroidism. Scientists amplified the TCR beta CDR3 regions from RNA transcripts. RT-PCR in the first round used HTBI primers; a second-round multiplex PCR followed. TCRdb analysed the multiplex PCR reads with MiXCR anew, one entry per CDR3 protein. The sample holds around 660,000 distinct CDR3 sequences; just over 40% are singletons and the top ten take over 2.5%. Material: peripheral blood. The receptors derive from an adult man with Graves' ophthalmopathy.

In its sample, this clonotype was seen many times. V is TRBV2 and J is TRBJ2-2; TRBD1 agrees at 7 bases. V shed 5 bases and J 6 bases; nucleotides not matched to a gene: 15. The CDR3 spans 17 residues. Germline V gene data show CDR1 as SNHLY and CDR2 as FYNNEI. CDR3 sequence: CASSRTLATTGSGELFF. The CDR3 DNA reads TGTGCCAGCAGTAGAACACTCGCGACGACAGGGTCCGGGGAGCTGTTTTTT.

This clonotype was detected many times. V and J are TRBV25-1 and TRBJ2-2; weak D call: TRBD2 (6 bases). The CDR3 has 15 residues. The germline V and J ends were trimmed by 4 bases and 5 bases, with 14 bases remaining between them. Germline-derived CDR1 and CDR2 are MGHDK and SYGVNS. CDR3 bases: TGTGCCAGCAGTGGCCCGGGGGTGTGGACCGGGGAGCTGTTTTTT. Amino acids: CASSGPGVWTGELFF.

The V and J genes are TRBV29-1 and TRBJ2-5; D is perhaps TRBD1 or TRBD2 (5 bases each). Between the trimmed V and J ends, which lost 4 bases and 2 bases, there was a span of 11 bases. The CDR3 is made up of 13 amino acids. The germline V gene encodes CDR1 SQVTM and CDR2 ANQGSEA. CDR3 sequence: CSVGGTGQETQYF. CDR3 DNA: TGCAGCGTTGGTGGGACGGGTCAAGAGACCCAGTACTTC.

Of note for this clonotype: Germline and junction disagree at one end, which may indicate a read error. The V call is TRBV5-1, the J call TRBJ2-7, with a tentative D call TRBD2 (6 bases). Germline V gene sequence: CDR1 SGHRS, CDR2 YFSETQ. The CDR3 runs to 13 residues. CDR3: CASSLAAGNEQCF. The DNA of the CDR3 is TGCGCCAGCAGCTTGGCGGCGGGAAACGAGCAGTGCTTC.

To note about this clonotype: This may arise from a read error, as a much more abundant clone is one base away. The V gene is TRBV2, the J gene TRBJ2-7; D is ambiguous. The CDR3 loop spans 15 amino acids. Trimming took 1 base from V and 3 from J, leaving 13 bases between them. The V gene's germline CDR1 is SNHLY and CDR2 FYNNEI. CDR3 in DNA: TGTGCCAGCAGTGAAGTAGTCAGTGTCATCTACGAGCAGTACTTC. This translates into CASSEVVSVIYEQYF.

This clonotype occurred a few times. This rearrangement joins TRBV5-1 to TRBJ2-5, with 11 bases that match TRBD1. Per germline, CDR1 SGHRS and CDR2 YFSETQ. The CDR3 contains 15 residues. V dropped 4 bases and J dropped 4; count of bases not matched to a gene: 6. The CDR3 region has the DNA TGCGCCAGCAGCCTGGGACAGGGGGTCGGAGAGACCCAGTACTTC. It codes for CASSLGQGVGETQYF.

This clonotype was observed at least ten times. The chain uses TRBV29-1 and TRBJ1-5; D possibly corresponds to TRBD1 (6 bases). Trimming stripped 4 bases from V and 6 bases from J, with 16 bases between. CDR1 is SQVTM, CDR2 ANQGSEA, per germline. CDR3 size: 14 residues. In DNA, the CDR3 is TGCAGCGTTGGAAGCGGATCAGGGGTTCAGCCCCAGCATTTT. Protein sequence: CSVGSGSGVQPQHF.

The sample holds many counts of this clonotype. The rearrangement joins TRBV15 to TRBJ2-5, with D uncertain. The CDR3 consists of 12 residues. CDR1 is LNHNV and CDR2 is YYDKDF in the germline V gene (reference sequence). Between the trimmed V and J ends, which lost 3 bases and 7 bases, there was a span of 9 bases. CDR3 amino acids: CATSSSPWTQYF. CDR3 nucleotides: TGTGCCACCAGCAGCTCCCCGTGGACCCAGTACTTC.

This clonotype was observed many times. V usage is TRBV15 and J usage is TRBJ1-4, with 7 bases matching TRBD1. CDR3 length: 16 residues. Germline CDR1 reads LNHNV; CDR2 reads YYDKDF (reference sequence). V was clipped by 1 base and J by 6 bases; unmatched bases: 8. The DNA of the CDR3 is TGTGCCACCAGCAGAGCTACCGGGACAGACGATGAAAAACTGTTTTTT. This sequence encodes CATSRATGTDDEKLFF.

The chain recombines TRBV2 with TRBJ1-3; 8 bases are shared with TRBD1. Per the germline V gene, CDR1 is SNHLY and CDR2 is FYNNEI. This CDR3 region has 14 residues. The V segment lost 6 bases and the J segment 4 bases; nucleotides outside the gene matches: 5. CDR3 region: CASSVTGGGNTIYF. The CDR3 DNA is TGTGCCAGCAGCGTAACAGGGGGAGGAAACACCATATATTTT.

This clonotype was observed a few times. The gene calls are TRBV4-2 and TRBJ2-5; possible D gene TRBD2, 7 bases. The V end was cut by 9 bases, the J end by 9 bases, with 23 bases between. CDR1 LGHNA and CDR2 YNFKEQ come from the germline V gene. The CDR3 is 14 residues long. The CDR3 loop reads CASSEGGPSRAQYF. The CDR3 nucleotides read TGTGCCAGTTCGGAGGGGGGGCCGTCTAGGGCCCAGTACTTC.

The chain uses TRBV7-9 and TRBJ1-1; 7 nucleotides align to TRBD1. The ends lost 5 bases at V and 11 bases at J; junction bases unmatched: 8. The germline gives CDR1 SEHNR, CDR2 FQNEAQ (reference sequence). The CDR3 totals 12 residues. CDR3 residues: CASSPRIQGAFF. The DNA for the CDR3 is TGTGCCAGCAGCCCGAGGATACAGGGGGCTTTCTTT.

The chain combines TRBV5-1 with TRBJ2-7, with unresolved D. In germline, CDR1 is SGHRS, CDR2 YFSETQ. With 0 bases removed from V and 5 bases from J, the gap between germline ends came to 12 bases. The CDR3 extends over 14 amino acids. The CDR3 loop is CASSLALTLDEQYF. In DNA, the CDR3 is TGCGCCAGCAGCTTGGCACTAACCCTCGACGAGCAGTACTTC.

This clonotype was counted at least ten times. The V gene is TRBV7-9, the J gene TRBJ2-7; D is undetermined. CDR3 length equals 14 residues. Trimming cost V 5 bases and J 2 bases, with 13 bases left between them. Germline lookup yields CDR1 SEHNR and CDR2 FQNEAQ (reference sequence). The CDR3 protein is CASSHSAVAYEQYF. CDR3 coding DNA: TGTGCCAGCAGCCACTCAGCCGTAGCCTACGAGCAGTACTTC. Based on the CDR3 plus reference TRBV7-9 and TRBJ2-7, the full variable domain is DTGVSQNPRHKITKRGQNVTFRCDPISEHNRLYWYRQTLGQGPEFLTYFQNEAQLEKSRLLSDRFSAERPKGSFSTLEIQRTEQGDSAMYLCASSHSAVAYEQYFGPGTRLTVT.

Ten or more counts support this clonotype. The chain links TRBV19 to TRBJ2-7; D is uncertain. Germline assignment: CDR1 LNHDA and CDR2 SQIVND (reference sequence). V was pared by 4 bases and J by 11 bases, with 12 bases between. This CDR3 contains 11 residues. The CDR3: CASSTRTEKYF. CDR3 in DNA: TGTGCCAGTAGTACCCGGACGGAGAAGTACTTC.

As to this clonotype: A junction end diverges from the germline sequence, so it may reflect a read error. The chain has TRBV10-3 and TRBJ2-6, with D possibly being TRBD1 or TRBD2 (6 bases each). Germline V gene sequence: CDR1 ENHRY, CDR2 SYGVKD. This CDR3 has 13 residues. DNA for the CDR3: TGTGCCATTAACTCAGAGGGGGGCAACGTCCTGACTTTC. Translation gives CAINSEGGNVLTF.

This rearrangement joins TRBV25-1 to TRBJ1-1; 9 nucleotides align to TRBD1. V trimming: 5 bases; J trimming: 12 bases; junction bases outside the gene matches: 13. Germline loops: CDR1 MGHDK, CDR2 SYGVNS. This CDR3 contains 14 residues. The CDR3 loop is CASSLVEGTGRTFF. The CDR3 nucleotides are TGTGCCAGCAGTCTGGTGGAGGGGACAGGGAGGACTTTCTTT.

The chain recombines TRBV2 with TRBJ2-5; 8 nucleotides align to TRBD1. V dropped 6 bases and J dropped 2; count of bases not matched to a gene: 2. The CDR3 runs 13 residues. Germline lookup yields CDR1 SNHLY and CDR2 FYNNEI. CDR3 bases: TGTGCCAGCAGGGGACAGGCACAAGAGACCCAGTACTTC. Residues: CASRGQAQETQYF.

The chain recombines TRBV27 with TRBJ1-1; D remains unclear. Germline values: CDR1 MNHEY, CDR2 SMNVEV (reference sequence). V shed 2 bases and J shed 0 bases, with 7 bases lying between them. The CDR3 covers 14 residues. The CDR3 spells CASSLPGLNTEAFF. The CDR3 nucleotides read TGTGCCAGCAGTTTACCCGGACTGAACACTGAAGCTTTCTTT.

There are many counts of this clonotype. The chain couples TRBV5-6 to TRBJ2-5, with D perhaps given as TRBD1 or TRBD2 (6 bases each). V lost 0 bases, J lost 5 bases, and 11 bases lay in between. This CDR3 has 14 amino acids. Germline V gene data show CDR1 as SGHDT and CDR2 as YYEEEE. This CDR3 is CASSLEQGGETQYF. DNA for the CDR3: TGTGCCAGCAGCTTGGAACAAGGGGGGGAGACCCAGTACTTC.

The chain has TRBV25-1 and TRBJ2-2; D is uncertain. V was pared by 11 bases and J by 8 bases, with 18 bases between. This CDR3 is built from 13 residues. CDR1 is MGHDK, CDR2 SYGVNS, per germline. The CDR3 loop is CAWSLRTSGELFF. CDR3 nucleotide sequence: TGTGCCTGGAGTTTGAGGACGTCGGGGGAGCTGTTTTTT.

This clonotype was counted a few times. The V gene is TRBV2, the J gene TRBJ2-2; 14 bases fit TRBD2. V gave up 1 base and J gave up 3 bases; unmatched junction bases: 4. The V gene's germline CDR1 is SNHLY and CDR2 FYNNEI. The CDR3 loop spans 18 amino acids. CDR3 region: CASSEGKGLAGDTGELFF. DNA for the CDR3: TGTGCCAGCAGTGAAGGGAAGGGACTAGCGGGAGACACCGGGGAGCTGTTTTTT. Full variable domain (remainder filled in from reference TRBV2 and TRBJ2-2): EPEVTQTPSHQVTQMGQEVILRCVPISNHLYFYWYRQILGQKVEFLVSFYNNEISEKSEIFDDQFSVERPDGSNFTLKIRSTKLEDSAMYFCASSEGKGLAGDTGELFFGEGSRLTVL.

This clonotype has at least ten counts. The gene calls are TRBV20-1 and TRBJ2-5; TRBD2 matches at 7 bases. Germline CDR1 and CDR2: DFQATT and SNEGSKA (reference sequence). Unmatched junction bases numbered 5, after V lost 0 bases and J lost 4 bases. The CDR3 is 14 amino acids. CDR3 sequence (DNA): TGCAGTGCTAGAGATCCCGCTAGCGGAGAGACCCAGTACTTC. Its translation: CSARDPASGETQYF.

This clonotype was observed at least ten times. This chain joins TRBV7-2 and TRBJ1-4; a possible D gene is TRBD1 (5 bases). Per germline, CDR1 SGHTA and CDR2 FQGNSA. Trimming removed 5 bases from V and 5 bases from J, with 15 bases in between. CDR3 length: 15 amino acids. The CDR3, as DNA: TGTGCCAGCAGCAGGGACCTATTGGGCAATGAAAAACTGTTTTTT. Amino acids: CASSRDLLGNEKLFF.

About this clonotype itself: Because it lacks the conserved phenylalanine or tryptophan at the end, this CDR3 is likely a read error. The DNA is left out, because the CDR3 cannot be placed on it with certainty; the CDR3 is given as TCRdb lists it. This chain joins TRBV29-1 and TRBJ2-5; TRBD2 is the table's D call and was not checked against the DNA. Germline CDR1 SQVTM, CDR2 ANQGSEA. The CDR3 extends over 12 residues, inclusive of both ends. CDR3 sequence reads: CSVEMGGETQCL.